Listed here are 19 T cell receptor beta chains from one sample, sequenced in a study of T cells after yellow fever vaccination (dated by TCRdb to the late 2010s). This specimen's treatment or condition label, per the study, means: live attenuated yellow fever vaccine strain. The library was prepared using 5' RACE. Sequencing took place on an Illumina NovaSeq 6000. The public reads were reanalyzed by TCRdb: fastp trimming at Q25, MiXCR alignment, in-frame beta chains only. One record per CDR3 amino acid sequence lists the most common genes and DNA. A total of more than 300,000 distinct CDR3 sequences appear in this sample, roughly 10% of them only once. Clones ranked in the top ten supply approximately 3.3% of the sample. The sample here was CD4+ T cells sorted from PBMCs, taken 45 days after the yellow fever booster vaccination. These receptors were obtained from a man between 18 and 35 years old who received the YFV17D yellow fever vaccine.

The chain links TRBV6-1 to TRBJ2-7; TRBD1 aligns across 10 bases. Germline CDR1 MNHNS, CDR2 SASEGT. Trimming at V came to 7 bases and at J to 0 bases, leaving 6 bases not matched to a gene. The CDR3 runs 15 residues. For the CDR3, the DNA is TGTGCCAGCACTAGGACAGGGGGAAGCTCCTACGAGCAGTACGTC. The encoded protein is CASTRTGGSSYEQYV.

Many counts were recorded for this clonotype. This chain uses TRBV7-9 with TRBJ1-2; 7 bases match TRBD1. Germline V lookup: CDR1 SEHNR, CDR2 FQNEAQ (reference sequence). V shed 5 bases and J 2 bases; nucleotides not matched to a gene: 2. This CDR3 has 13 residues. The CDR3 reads CASSLRGNYGYTF. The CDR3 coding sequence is TGTGCCAGCAGCCTCAGGGGGAACTATGGCTACACCTTC.

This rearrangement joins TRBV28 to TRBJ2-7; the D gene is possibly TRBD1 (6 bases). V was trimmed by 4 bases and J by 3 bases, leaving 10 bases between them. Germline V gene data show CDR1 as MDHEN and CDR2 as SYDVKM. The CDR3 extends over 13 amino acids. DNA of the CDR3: TGTGCCAGCAGTTCACAGGGAATCTACGAGCAGTACGTC. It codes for CASSSQGIYEQYV.

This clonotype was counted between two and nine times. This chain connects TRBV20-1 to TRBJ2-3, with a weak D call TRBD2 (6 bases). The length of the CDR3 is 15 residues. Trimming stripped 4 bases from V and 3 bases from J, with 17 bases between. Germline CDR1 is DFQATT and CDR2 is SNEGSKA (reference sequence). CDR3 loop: CSATTRDFSTDTQYF. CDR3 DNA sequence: TGCAGTGCTACTACTAGGGACTTTTCGACAGATACGCAGTATTTT.

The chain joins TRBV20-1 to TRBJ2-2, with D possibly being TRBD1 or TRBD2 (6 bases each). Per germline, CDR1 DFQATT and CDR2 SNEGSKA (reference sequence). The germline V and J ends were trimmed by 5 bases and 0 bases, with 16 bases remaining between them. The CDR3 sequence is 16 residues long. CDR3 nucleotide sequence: TGCAGTGCTCCCCACGCGGGGACAACGAACACCGGGGAGCTGTTTTTT. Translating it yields CSAPHAGTTNTGELFF.

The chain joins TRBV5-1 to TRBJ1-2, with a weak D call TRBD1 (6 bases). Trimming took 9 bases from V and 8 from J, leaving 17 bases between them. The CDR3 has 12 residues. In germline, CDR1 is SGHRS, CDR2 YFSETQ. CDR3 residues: CATKQGEEGYTF. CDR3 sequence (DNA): TGCGCCACTAAACAGGGTGAGGAGGGCTACACCTTC.

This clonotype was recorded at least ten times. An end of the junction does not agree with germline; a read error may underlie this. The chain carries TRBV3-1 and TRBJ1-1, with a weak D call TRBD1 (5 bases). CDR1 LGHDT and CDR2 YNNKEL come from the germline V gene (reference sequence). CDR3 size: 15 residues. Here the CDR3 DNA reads TGTGCCAGCAGCCAAGATATTGGGGCGGCCGAGGGGTTCCACTTT. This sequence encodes CASSQDIGAAEGFHF.

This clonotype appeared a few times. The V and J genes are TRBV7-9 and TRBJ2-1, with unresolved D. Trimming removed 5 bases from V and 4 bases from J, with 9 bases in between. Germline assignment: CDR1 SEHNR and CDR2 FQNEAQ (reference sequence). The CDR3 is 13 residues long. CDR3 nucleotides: TGTGCCAGCAGCCCGGTCTCGTACAATGAGCAGTTCTTC. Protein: CASSPVSYNEQFF.

The CDR3: CASTQREAPSGNTIYF. The CDR3 bases are TGTGCCAGCACTCAGCGGGAGGCGCCCTCTGGAAACACCATATATTTT. The V gene is TRBV7-2, the J gene TRBJ1-3; D is unclear. V dropped 7 bases and J dropped 0 bases, with 16 bases sitting between them. Germline V CDR1 and CDR2: SGHTA, FQGNSA. The length of the CDR3 is 16 residues.

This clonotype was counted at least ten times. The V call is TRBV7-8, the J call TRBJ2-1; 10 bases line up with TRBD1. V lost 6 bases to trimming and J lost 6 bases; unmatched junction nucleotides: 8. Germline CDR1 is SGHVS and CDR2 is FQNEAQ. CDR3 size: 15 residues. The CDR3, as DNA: TGTGCCAGCAGTTCCGGGACAGGGGAATTCAATGAGCAGTTCTTC. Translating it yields CASSSGTGEFNEQFF.

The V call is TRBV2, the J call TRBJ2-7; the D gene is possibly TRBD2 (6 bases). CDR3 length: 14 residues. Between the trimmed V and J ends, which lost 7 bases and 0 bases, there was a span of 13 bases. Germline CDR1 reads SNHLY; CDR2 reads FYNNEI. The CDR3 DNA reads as TGTGCCAGCAACTCGGAGGGAAGCTCCTACGAGCAGTACTTC. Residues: CASNSEGSSYEQYF.

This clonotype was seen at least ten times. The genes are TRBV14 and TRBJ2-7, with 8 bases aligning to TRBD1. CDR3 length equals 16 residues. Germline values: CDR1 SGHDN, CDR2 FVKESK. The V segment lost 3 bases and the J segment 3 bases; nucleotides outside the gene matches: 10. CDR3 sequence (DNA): TGTGCCAGCAGCCATTTTTGCAGGGGGCATGGCTACGAGCAGTACGTC. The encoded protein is CASSHFCRGHGYEQYV.

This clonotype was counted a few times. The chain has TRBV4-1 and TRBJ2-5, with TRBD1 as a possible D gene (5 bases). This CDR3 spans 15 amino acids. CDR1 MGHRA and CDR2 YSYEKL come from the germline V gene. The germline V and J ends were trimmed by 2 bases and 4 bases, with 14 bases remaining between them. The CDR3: CASSQLGARTETQYF. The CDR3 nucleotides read TGCGCCAGCAGCCAATTAGGGGCCAGAACAGAGACCCAGTACTTC.

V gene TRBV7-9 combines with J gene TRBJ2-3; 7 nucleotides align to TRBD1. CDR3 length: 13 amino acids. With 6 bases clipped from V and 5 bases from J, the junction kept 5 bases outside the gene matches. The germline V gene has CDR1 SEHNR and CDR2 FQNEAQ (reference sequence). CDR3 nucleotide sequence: TGTGCCAGCAGTACAGGGGTGATAGATACGCAGTATTTT. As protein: CASSTGVIDTQYF.

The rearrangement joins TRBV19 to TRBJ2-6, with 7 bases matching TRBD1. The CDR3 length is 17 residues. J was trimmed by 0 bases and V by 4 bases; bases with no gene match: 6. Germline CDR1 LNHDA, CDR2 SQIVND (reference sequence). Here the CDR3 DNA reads TGTGCCAGTAGTAAACCGACAGGGAACTCTGGGGCCAACGTCCTGACTTTC. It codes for CASSKPTGNSGANVLTF.

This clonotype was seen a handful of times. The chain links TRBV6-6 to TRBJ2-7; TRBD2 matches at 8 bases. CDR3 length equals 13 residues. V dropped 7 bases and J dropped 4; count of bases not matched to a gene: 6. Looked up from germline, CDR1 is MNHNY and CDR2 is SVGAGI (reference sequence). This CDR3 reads CASTHGGGYEQYF. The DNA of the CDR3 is TGTGCCAGCACCCACGGGGGGGGATACGAGCAGTACTTC.

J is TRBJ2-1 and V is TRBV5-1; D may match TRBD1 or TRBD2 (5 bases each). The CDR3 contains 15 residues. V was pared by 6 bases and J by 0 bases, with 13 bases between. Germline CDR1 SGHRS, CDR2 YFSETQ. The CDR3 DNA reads TGCGCCAGCAAGAGAGGGGATGGCTCCTACAATGAGCAGTTCTTC. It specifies CASKRGDGSYNEQFF. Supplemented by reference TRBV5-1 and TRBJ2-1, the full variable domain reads KAGVTQTPRYLIKTRGQQVTLSCSPISGHRSVSWYQQTPGQGLQFLFEYFSETQRNKGNFPGRFSGRQFSNSRSEMNVSTLELGDSALYLCASKRGDGSYNEQFFGPGTRLTVL.

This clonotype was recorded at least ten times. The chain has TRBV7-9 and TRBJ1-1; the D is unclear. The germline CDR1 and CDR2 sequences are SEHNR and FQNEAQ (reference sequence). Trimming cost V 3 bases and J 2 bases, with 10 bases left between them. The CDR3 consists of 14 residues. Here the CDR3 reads CASSLTFYNTEAFF. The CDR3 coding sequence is TGTGCCAGCAGCTTGACCTTTTACAACACTGAAGCTTTCTTT.

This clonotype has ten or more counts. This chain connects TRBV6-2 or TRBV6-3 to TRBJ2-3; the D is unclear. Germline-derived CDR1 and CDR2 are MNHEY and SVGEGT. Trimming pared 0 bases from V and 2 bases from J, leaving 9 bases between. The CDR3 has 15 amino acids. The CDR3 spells CASSYSETDTDTQYF. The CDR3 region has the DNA TGTGCCAGCAGTTACTCCGAGACCGACACAGATACGCAGTATTTT.